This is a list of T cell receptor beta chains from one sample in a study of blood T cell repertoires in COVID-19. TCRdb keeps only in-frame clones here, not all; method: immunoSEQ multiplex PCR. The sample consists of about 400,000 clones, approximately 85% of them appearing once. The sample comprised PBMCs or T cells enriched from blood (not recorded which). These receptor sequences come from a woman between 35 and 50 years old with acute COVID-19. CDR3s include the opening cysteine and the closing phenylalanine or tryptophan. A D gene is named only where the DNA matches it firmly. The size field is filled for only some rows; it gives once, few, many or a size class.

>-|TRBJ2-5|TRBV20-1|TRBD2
CSASKTRGGQETQYF
TGCAGTGCTAGTAAAACCCGCGGGGGTCAAGAGACCCAGTACTTC
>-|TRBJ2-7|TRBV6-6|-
CASSYSTDYEQYF
TGTGCCAGCAGTTACTCTACAGACTACGAGCAGTACTTC
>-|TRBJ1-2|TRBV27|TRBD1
CASSGTGGGGYTF
TGTGCCAGCAGTGGGACAGGGGGCGGTGGCTACACCTTC
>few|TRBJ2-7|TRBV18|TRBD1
CASSPGTAVYEQYF
TGTGCCAGCTCGCCGGGGACAGCCGTCTACGAGCAGTACTTC
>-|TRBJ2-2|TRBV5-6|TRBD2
CASSLGSGGAAGELFF
TGTGCCAGCAGCTTGGGAAGCGGGGGCGCGGCCGGGGAGCTGTTTTTT
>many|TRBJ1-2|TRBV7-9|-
CASSLARLAPQDYGYTF
TGTGCCAGCAGCTTAGCCCGTTTGGCACCGCAAGACTATGGCTACACCTTC
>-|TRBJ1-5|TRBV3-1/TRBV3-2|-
CASSHEGAQPQHF
TGTGCCAGCAGCCACGAGGGCGCTCAGCCCCAGCATTTT
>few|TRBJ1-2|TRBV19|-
CASSPGDSRGYTF
TGTGCCAGTAGTCCGGGAGACAGCCGTGGCTACACCTTC
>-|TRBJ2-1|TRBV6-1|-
CASSEGPSPGVNEQFF
TGTGCCAGCAGTGAAGGGCCTAGCCCGGGGGTGAATGAGCAGTTCTTC
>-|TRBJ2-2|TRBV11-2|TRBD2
CASSLVGGGAVGELFF
TGTGCCAGCAGCTTAGTTGGCGGGGGGGCGGTCGGGGAGCTGTTTTTT
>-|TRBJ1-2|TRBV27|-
CASSRNLGQYGYTF
TGTGCCAGCAGCCGAAACCTCGGACAGTATGGCTACACCTTC
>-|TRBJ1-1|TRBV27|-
CATQFGTEAFF
TGTGCCACCCAATTCGGCACTGAAGCTTTCTTT
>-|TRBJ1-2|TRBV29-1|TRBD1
CSAETGVDYGYTF
TGCAGCGCCGAAACAGGGGTTGACTATGGCTACACCTTC
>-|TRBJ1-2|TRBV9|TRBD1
CASSPQTGSRGYTF
TGTGCCAGCAGCCCCCAGACAGGGTCTCGCGGCTACACCTTC
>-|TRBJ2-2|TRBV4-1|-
CASSQEDGGVTGELFF
TGCGCCAGCAGCCAAGAGGACGGAGGAGTCACCGGGGAGCTGTTTTTT
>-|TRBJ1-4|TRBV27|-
CASSLGGGSEKLFF
TGTGCCAGCAGTTTAGGCGGGGGGAGTGAAAAACTGTTTTTT
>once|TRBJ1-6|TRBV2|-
CASSEARVNSPLHF
TGTGCCAGCAGTGAGGCCAGGGTGAATTCACCCCTCCACTTT
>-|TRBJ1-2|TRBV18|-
CASSETQVANYGYTF
TGTGCCAGCTCAGAAACTCAGGTCGCAAACTATGGCTACACCTTC
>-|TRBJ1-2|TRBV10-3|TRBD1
CATSQGGGYTF
TGTGCCACCTCCCAGGGGGGAGGCTACACCTTC